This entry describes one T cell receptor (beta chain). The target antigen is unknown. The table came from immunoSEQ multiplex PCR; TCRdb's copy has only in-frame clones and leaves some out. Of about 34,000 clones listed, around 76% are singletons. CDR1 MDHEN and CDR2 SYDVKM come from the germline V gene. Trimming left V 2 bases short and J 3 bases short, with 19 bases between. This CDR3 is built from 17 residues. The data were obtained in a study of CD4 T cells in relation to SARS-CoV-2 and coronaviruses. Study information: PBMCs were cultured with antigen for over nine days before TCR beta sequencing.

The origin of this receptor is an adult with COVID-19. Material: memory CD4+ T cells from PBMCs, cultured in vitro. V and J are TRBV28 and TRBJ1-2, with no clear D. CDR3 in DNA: TGTGCCAGCAGTTTAGTCCGCGATGTTCCTAATTACTATGGCTACACCTTC. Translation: CASSLVRDVPNYYGYTF.